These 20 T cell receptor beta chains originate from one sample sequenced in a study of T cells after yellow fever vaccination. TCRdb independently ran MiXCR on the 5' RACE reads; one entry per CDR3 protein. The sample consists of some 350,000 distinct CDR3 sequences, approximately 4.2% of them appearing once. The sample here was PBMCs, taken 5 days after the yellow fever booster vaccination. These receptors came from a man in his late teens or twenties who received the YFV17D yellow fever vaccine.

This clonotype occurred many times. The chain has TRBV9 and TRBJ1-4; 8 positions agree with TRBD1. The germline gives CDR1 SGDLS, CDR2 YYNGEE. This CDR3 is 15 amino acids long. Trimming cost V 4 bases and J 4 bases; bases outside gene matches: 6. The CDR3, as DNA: TGTGCCAGCAGCCCGACGACAGGGGTTAATGAAAAACTGTTTTTT. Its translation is CASSPTTGVNEKLFF.

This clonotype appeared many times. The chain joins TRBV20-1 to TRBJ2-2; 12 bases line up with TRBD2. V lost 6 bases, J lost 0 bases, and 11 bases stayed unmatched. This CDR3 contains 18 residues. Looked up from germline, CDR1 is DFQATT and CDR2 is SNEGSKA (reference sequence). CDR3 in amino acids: CSARKLAGGKPNTGELFF. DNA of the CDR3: TGCAGTGCGCGAAAACTAGCGGGGGGAAAGCCGAACACCGGGGAGCTGTTTTTT.

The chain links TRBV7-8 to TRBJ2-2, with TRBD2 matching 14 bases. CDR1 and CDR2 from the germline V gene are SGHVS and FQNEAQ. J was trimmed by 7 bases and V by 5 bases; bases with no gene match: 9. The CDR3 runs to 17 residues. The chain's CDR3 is CASSETSGGAWIGELFF. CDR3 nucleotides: TGTGCCAGCAGCGAGACTAGCGGGGGGGCCTGGATCGGGGAGCTGTTTTTT. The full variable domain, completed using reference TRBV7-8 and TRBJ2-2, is GAGVSQSPRYKVAKRGQDVALRCDPISGHVSLFWYQQALGQGPEFLTYFQNEAQLDKSGLPSDRFFAERPEGSVSTLKIQRTQQEDSAVYLCASSETSGGAWIGELFFGEGSRLTVL.

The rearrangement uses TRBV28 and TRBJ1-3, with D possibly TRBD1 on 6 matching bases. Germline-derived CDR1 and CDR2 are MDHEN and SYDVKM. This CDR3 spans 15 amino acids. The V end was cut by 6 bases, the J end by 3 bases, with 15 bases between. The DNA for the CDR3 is TGTGCCAGCAGGACCCCCGGGACAAATGGAAACACCATATATTTT. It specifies CASRTPGTNGNTIYF.

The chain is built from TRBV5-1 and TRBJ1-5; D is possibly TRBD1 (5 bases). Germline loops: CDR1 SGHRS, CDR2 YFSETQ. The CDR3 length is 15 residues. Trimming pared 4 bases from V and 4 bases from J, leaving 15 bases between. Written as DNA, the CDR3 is TGCGCCAGCAGCCCGTGGGGGACGGAGAATCAGCCCCAGCATTTT. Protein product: CASSPWGTENQPQHF.

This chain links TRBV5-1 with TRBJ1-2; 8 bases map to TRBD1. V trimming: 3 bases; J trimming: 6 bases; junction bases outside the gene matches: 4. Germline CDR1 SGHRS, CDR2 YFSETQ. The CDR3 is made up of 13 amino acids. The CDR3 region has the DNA TGCGCCAGCAGCTCGACAGGGGCGCATGGCTACACCTTC. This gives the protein CASSSTGAHGYTF.

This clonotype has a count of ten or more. The CDR3 DNA reads TGCAGTGCTTCGCCGTGGGATGGCCCCGGCACTGAAGCTTTCTTT. Translating it yields CSASPWDGPGTEAFF. The chain links TRBV20-1 to TRBJ1-1; no definite D call. V lost 5 bases and J 4 bases, leaving 20 bases between the germline ends. CDR3 length: 15 residues. CDR1 DFQATT and CDR2 SNEGSKA come from the germline V gene (reference sequence).

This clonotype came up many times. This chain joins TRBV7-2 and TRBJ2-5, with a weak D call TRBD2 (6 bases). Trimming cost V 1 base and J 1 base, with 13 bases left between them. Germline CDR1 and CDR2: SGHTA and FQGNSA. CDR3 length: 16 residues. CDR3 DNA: TGTGCCAGCAGCTTAGATCTCAGCGGGCTCCAAGAGACCCAGTACTTC. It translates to CASSLDLSGLQETQYF.

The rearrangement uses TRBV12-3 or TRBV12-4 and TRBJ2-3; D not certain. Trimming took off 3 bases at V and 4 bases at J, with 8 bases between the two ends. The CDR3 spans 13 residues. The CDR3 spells CASSLGRSDTQYF. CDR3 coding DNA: TGTGCCAGCAGTTTGGGTAGATCAGATACGCAGTATTTT.

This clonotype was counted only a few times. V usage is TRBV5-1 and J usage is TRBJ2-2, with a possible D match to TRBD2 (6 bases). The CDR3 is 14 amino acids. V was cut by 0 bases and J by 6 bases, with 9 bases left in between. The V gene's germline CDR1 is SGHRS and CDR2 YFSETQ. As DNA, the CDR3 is TGCGCCAGCAGCTTGGCCCCGGGAGCCGGGGAGCTGTTTTTT. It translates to CASSLAPGAGELFF.

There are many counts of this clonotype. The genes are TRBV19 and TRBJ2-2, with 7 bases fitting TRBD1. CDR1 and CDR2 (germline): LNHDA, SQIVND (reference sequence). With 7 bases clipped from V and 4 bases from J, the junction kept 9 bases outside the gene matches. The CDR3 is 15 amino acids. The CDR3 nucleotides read TGTGCCAGTACTAAACAGGGGTCTCCCACCGGGGAGCTGTTTTTT. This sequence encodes CASTKQGSPTGELFF.

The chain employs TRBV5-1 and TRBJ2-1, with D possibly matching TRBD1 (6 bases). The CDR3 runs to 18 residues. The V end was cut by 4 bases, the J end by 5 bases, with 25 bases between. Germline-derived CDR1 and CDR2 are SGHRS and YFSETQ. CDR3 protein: CASSTRQASILPNNEQFF. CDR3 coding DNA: TGCGCCAGCAGCACCCGACAGGCCAGTATTTTACCAAACAATGAGCAGTTCTTC.

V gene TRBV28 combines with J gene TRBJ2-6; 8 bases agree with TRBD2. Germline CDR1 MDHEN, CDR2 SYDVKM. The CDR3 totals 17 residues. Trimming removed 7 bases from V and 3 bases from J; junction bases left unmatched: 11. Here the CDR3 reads CASTSGGGWSGANVLTF. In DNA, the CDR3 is TGTGCCAGCACCTCCGGCGGGGGGTGGAGTGGGGCCAACGTCCTGACTTTC.

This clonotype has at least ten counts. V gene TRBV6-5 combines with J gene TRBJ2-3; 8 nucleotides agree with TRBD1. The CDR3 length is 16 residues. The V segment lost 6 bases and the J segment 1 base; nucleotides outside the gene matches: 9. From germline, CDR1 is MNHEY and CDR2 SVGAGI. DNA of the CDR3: TGTGCCAGCAGGGGTGCCGGGACAGGTCGCACAGATACGCAGTATTTT. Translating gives CASRGAGTGRTDTQYF.

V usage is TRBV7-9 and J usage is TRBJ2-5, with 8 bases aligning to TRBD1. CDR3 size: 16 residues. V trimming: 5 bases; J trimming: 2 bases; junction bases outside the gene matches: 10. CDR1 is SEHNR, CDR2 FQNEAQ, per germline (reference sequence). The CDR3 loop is CASSPRTGWDQETQYF. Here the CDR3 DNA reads TGTGCCAGCAGCCCCCGGACAGGGTGGGATCAAGAGACCCAGTACTTC.

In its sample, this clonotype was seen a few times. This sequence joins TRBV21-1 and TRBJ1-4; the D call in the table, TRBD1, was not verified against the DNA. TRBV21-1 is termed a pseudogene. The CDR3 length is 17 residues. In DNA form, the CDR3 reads TGTGCCAGCAGCAGCCGGGATAACCATGACACTAATGAAAAACTGTTTTTT. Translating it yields CASSSRDNHDTNEKLFF.

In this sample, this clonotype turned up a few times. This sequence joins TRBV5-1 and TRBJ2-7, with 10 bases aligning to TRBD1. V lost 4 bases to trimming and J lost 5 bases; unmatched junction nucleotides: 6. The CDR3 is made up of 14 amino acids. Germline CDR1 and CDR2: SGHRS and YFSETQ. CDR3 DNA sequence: TGCGCCAGCAGCACCCCCGGGACAGGGGACGAGCAGTACTTC. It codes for CASSTPGTGDEQYF.

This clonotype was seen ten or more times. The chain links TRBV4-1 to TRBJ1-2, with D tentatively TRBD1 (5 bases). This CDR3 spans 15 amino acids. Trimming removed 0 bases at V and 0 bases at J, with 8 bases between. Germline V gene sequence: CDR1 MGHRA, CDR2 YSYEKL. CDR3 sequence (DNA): TGCGCCAGCAGCCAAGAGACAGTAGCTAACTATGGCTACACCTTC. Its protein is CASSQETVANYGYTF.

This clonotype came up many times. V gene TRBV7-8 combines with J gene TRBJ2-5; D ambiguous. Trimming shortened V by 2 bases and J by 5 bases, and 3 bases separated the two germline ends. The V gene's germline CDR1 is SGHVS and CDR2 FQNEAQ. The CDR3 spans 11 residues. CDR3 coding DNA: TGTGCCAGCAGCTTAACGGAGACCCAGTACTTC. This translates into CASSLTETQYF.

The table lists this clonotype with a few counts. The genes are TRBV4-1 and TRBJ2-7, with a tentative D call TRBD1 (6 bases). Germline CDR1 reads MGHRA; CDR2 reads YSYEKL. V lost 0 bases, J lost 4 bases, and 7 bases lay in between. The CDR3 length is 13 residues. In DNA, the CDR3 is TGCGCCAGCAGCCAAGAGGGACAATACGAGCAGTACTTC. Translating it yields CASSQEGQYEQYF.